These 9 T cell receptor beta chains share one sample of origin, sequenced in a study of blood T cell repertoires in COVID-19 (dated by TCRdb to about 2020). Libraries were built with the immunoSEQ multiplex PCR assay. This immuneACCESS table, as held by TCRdb, lists in-frame sequences with V and J called but not all clones. Of the missing ones, under half trace to an unresolved V gene in checked studies; the others have no known cause. The sample table holds more than 200,000 clones, of which 75% to 95% were seen once. The top ten hold approximately 2% of the sample. Specimen: PBMCs or T cells enriched from blood (not recorded which). The source of these receptors is a woman aged 18-29 years who had recovered from COVID-19.

The chain links TRBV28 to TRBJ1-2; the D is unclear. Germline V gene data show CDR1 as MDHEN and CDR2 as SYDVKM. V lost 6 bases to trimming and J lost 8 bases, with 10 bases between them. The CDR3 totals 11 residues. The CDR3 region is CASRFLSGYTF. Written as DNA, the CDR3 is TGTGCCAGCAGGTTCCTGAGCGGCTACACCTTC.

V and J are TRBV28 and TRBJ1-2, with TRBD1 matching over 7 bases. Germline CDR1 reads MDHEN; CDR2 reads SYDVKM. V gave up 8 bases and J gave up 3 bases; unmatched junction bases: 6. This CDR3 has 13 residues. The CDR3: CASGGTAYYGYTF. The CDR3 coding sequence is TGTGCCAGCGGTGGGACAGCTTACTATGGCTACACCTTC.

The rearrangement links TRBV9 to TRBJ1-2; 9 nucleotides line up with TRBD1. There are 12 residues in the CDR3. The V and J ends lost 7 bases and 7 bases, in that order; junction bases with no gene match: 5. Germline CDR1 reads SGDLS; CDR2 reads YYNGEE. The CDR3 DNA reads as TGTGCCAGCTCCGGGACAGGGTTTGGCTACACCTTC. Amino acids: CASSGTGFGYTF. Complete variable domain (other parts from reference TRBV9 and TRBJ1-2): DSGVTQTPKHLITATGQRVTLRCSPRSGDLSVYWYQQSLDQGLQFLIQYYNGEERAKGNILERFSAQQFPDLHSELNLSSLELGDSALYFCASSGTGFGYTFGSGTRLTVV.

The chain couples TRBV14 to TRBJ2-2; TRBD2 matches 13 bases. The CDR3 consists of 18 residues. V was pared by 3 bases and J by 7 bases, with 11 bases of the junction left unmatched. The germline gives CDR1 SGHDN, CDR2 FVKESK. Written as DNA, the CDR3 is TGTGCCAGCAGCCAGAGACGCAGGACTAGCGGGGGAGTCGGGGAGCTGTTTTTT. It is translated as CASSQRRRTSGGVGELFF.

J is TRBJ2-7 and V is TRBV15; 10 bases map to TRBD1. This CDR3 contains 20 residues. Per germline, CDR1 LNHNV and CDR2 YYDKDF (reference sequence). Trimming removed 0 bases from V and 3 bases from J; junction bases left unmatched: 17. CDR3 amino acids: CATSRDPPTRTGGRFYEQYF. In nucleotides, the CDR3 is TGTGCCACCAGCAGAGATCCCCCAACGCGGACAGGGGGTCGATTCTACGAGCAGTACTTC.

The rearrangement joins TRBV10-3 to TRBJ1-5; 8 bases are a match to TRBD1. This CDR3 region has 13 residues. Looked up from germline, CDR1 is ENHRY and CDR2 is SYGVKD. J gave up 4 bases and V 6 bases, and 2 bases lay outside the gene matches. CDR3 nucleotide sequence: TGTGCCATCAGGGGACAGGTGAATCAGCCCCAGCATTTT. The encoded protein is CAIRGQVNQPQHF.

The CDR3 here is CASSQLVGGSNEKLFF. In DNA form, the CDR3 reads TGCGCCAGCAGCCAGCTTGTCGGGGGATCTAATGAAAAACTGTTTTTT. The chain employs TRBV4-1 and TRBJ1-4; possibly TRBD1 for D (5 bases). V lost 3 bases, J lost 3 bases, and 14 bases lay in between. Germline V CDR1 and CDR2: MGHRA, YSYEKL. This CDR3 is 16 amino acids long.

The chain couples TRBV11-2 to TRBJ1-1; 7 nucleotides match TRBD1. With 5 bases clipped from V and 3 bases from J, the junction kept 12 bases outside the gene matches. The V gene's germline CDR1 is SGHAT and CDR2 FQNNGV. The CDR3 is made up of 16 amino acids. As DNA, the CDR3 is TGTGCCAGCAGCGAGGGATTAACAGGGGACCACACTGAAGCTTTCTTT. It encodes CASSEGLTGDHTEAFF.

The V call is TRBV9, the J call TRBJ1-5; D call uncertain. Germline lookup yields CDR1 SGDLS and CDR2 YYNGEE. The CDR3 is 13 residues long. V gave up 4 bases and J gave up 4 bases, with 9 bases separating them. CDR3 sequence reads: CASSIHQNQPQHF. CDR3 DNA: TGTGCCAGCAGCATACACCAAAATCAGCCCCAGCATTTT.